These T cell receptor beta chains were read from a single sample in a study. Using its own MiXCR run on the RT-PCR reads, TCRdb lists one record per CDR3 protein. The sample lists hundreds of thousands of distinct CDR3 sequences, approximately 15% seen once, with 3.6% in the top ten. The material sequenced was memory CD4+ T cells from blood. Every receptor here comes from a female donor in good health, serving as a healthy control. The CDR3 runs from the conserved cysteine through the conserved F or W. D genes are given only for firm matches. Clone size is shown for a subset of rows, as once, few, many or a class of expanded clone.

D,size,J,V,DNA,CDR3
NA,many,TRBJ1-5,TRBV29-1,TGCAGCGTTGTCGAGCAGGTCAATCAGCCCCAGCATTTT,CSVVEQVNQPQHF
NA,few,TRBJ2-4,TRBV4-3,TGCGCCAGCAGCCAACTCCCAGGGGGGGAAAACATTCAGTACTTC,CASSQLPGGENIQYF
NA,NA,TRBJ1-1,TRBV20-1,TGCAGTGAAAGGTCCCCAGGGCGAGGTGAAGCTTTCTTT,CSERSPGRGEAFF
NA,NA,TRBJ2-2,TRBV6-2/TRBV6-3,TGTGCCAGCAGTAAAGGGGACTCGAACACCGGGGAGCTGTTTTTT,CASSKGDSNTGELFF
NA,few,TRBJ2-4,TRBV2,TGTGCCAGCAGTGAGATGGGCAGGGGCGGCAAAAACATTCAGTACTTC,CASSEMGRGGKNIQYF
TRBD2,few,TRBJ2-7,TRBV27,TGTGCCAGCAGGAAGACTAGCGGGCCGACCTACGAGCAGTACTTC,CASRKTSGPTYEQYF
NA,many,TRBJ2-3,TRBV20-1,TGCAGTACACAGGAAGGCACAGATACGCAGTATTTT,CSTQEGTDTQYF
TRBD2,few,TRBJ2-5,TRBV5-1,TGCGCCAGCAGCTTGGTCCCTCTAGCGGGAGGGGAGACCCAGTACTTC,CASSLVPLAGGETQYF
TRBD2,many,TRBJ2-5,TRBV10-1,TGCGCCAGCAGCGAGGGACTAGCGCAAGAGACCCAGTACTTC,CASSEGLAQETQYF
NA,many,TRBJ2-7,TRBV12-3/TRBV12-4,TGTGCCAGCAGTTTAGGGTCCAACCCGCTGTACGAGCAGTACTTC,CASSLGSNPLYEQYF
TRBD1,few,TRBJ1-4,TRBV5-1,TGCGCCAGCAGCGGAACAGGGGGCGTAAATGAAAAACTGTTTTTT,CASSGTGGVNEKLFF
NA,many,TRBJ2-1,TRBV7-2,TGTGCCAGCAGCTTAGATGTCTCCGGGCGGTTCTTC,CASSLDVSGRFF
NA,NA,TRBJ1-3,TRBV12-3/TRBV12-4,TGTGCCAGCAGACCTGCCCTGGGCAGGGCTGGAAACACCATATATTTT,CASRPALGRAGNTIYF
TRBD1,many,TRBJ1-1,TRBV5-1,TGCGCCAGCAGCCCGGACGGACAGGTGAACACTGAAGCTTTCTTT,CASSPDGQVNTEAFF
TRBD2,few,TRBJ2-3,TRBV20-1,TGCAGTGCTTTCTCGACTAGCGCGGATACGCAGTATTTT,CSAFSTSADTQYF
NA,NA,TRBJ1-3,TRBV20-1,TGCAGTGCTAGAGATGAGGTTAGAGGAAACACCATATATTTT,CSARDEVRGNTIYF
NA,NA,TRBJ2-2,TRBV18,TGTGCCAGCTCACCCCCTGAAGGACGGGACACCGGGGAGCTGTTTTTT,CASSPPEGRDTGELFF
NA,many,TRBJ2-7,TRBV28,TGTGCCAGCAGTACATACAGGGTTGCCGAGCAGTACTTC,CASSTYRVAEQYF
NA,few,TRBJ2-7,TRBV1,TGCACCAGCAGCCAACCCGGCTCGACAGGGCTCAACTTGAGCGAGCAGTACTTC,CTSSQPGSTGLNLSEQYF
TRBD1,once,TRBJ1-2,TRBV7-2,TGTGCCAGCAGCGGCGACAGGGTTGGCTACACCTTC,CASSGDRVGYTF
NA,NA,TRBJ2-2,TRBV24-1,TGTGCCACCAGTAGCACCGGGGAGCTGTTTTTT,CATSSTGELFF